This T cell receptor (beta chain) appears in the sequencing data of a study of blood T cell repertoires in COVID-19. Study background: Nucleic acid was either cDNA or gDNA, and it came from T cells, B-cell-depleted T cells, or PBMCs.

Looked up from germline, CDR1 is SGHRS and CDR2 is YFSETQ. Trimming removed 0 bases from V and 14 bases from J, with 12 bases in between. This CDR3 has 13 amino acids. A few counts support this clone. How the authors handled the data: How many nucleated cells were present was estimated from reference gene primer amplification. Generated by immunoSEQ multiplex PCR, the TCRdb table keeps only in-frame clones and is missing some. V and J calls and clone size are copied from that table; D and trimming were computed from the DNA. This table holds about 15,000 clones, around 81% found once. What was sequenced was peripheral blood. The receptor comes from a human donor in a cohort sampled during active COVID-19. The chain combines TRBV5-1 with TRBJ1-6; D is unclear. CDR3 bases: TGCGCCAGCAGCTTGGATGGTTTCGGAGCCCTCCACTTT. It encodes CASSLDGFGALHF.